The 5 T cell receptor beta chains given below trace back to one sample, sequenced in a study of blood T cell repertoires in COVID-19. This table comes from immunoSEQ multiplex PCR, and its TCRdb copy is limited to in-frame clones, with some not included. The data contain around 99,000 clones, more than 65% of them singletons. Sequencing was performed on peripheral blood. These receptors all come from a woman of 80 years or more with active or convalescent COVID-19.

The chain employs TRBV7-2 and TRBJ2-2; 8 nucleotides agree with TRBD2. Trimming removed 1 base from V and 2 bases from J; junction bases left unmatched: 3. CDR1 and CDR2 from the germline V gene are SGHTA and FQGNSA. The CDR3 loop spans 16 amino acids. Here the CDR3 reads CASSLGAGGNTGELFF. CDR3 nucleotides: TGTGCCAGCAGCTTAGGGGCGGGAGGCAACACCGGGGAGCTGTTTTTT.

This clone was counted a few times. The chain uses TRBV19 and TRBJ1-2; D is ambiguous. The V end lost 4 bases, the J end lost 13 bases, and 13 bases lay between the germline ends. Germline V CDR1 and CDR2: LNHDA, SQIVND (reference sequence). The CDR3 loop spans 11 amino acids. CDR3 protein: CASSTRTMGTF. Written as DNA, the CDR3 is TGTGCCAGTAGTACCCGGACTATGGGCACCTTC.

The chain is built from TRBV4-1 and TRBJ1-4; D call uncertain. Germline V CDR1 and CDR2: MGHRA, YSYEKL. The V and J ends lost 4 bases and 6 bases respectively, with 12 bases between them. The CDR3 totals 14 residues. DNA of the CDR3: TGCGCCAGCAGCCCTGCCGAGCTACATGAAAAACTGTTTTTT. Its translation is CASSPAELHEKLFF.

The chain is built from TRBV28 and TRBJ1-1; D is undetermined. The CDR3 runs 13 residues. Trimming pared 7 bases from V and 1 base from J, leaving 10 bases between. Germline lookup yields CDR1 MDHEN and CDR2 SYDVKM. The CDR3 DNA reads TGTGCCAGCATGCCGGGAGCGAACACTGAAGCTTTCTTT. Its protein is CASMPGANTEAFF.

The rearrangement joins TRBV7-3 to TRBJ2-3, with a weak D call TRBD2 (6 bases). V was clipped by 1 base and J by 2 bases, with 10 bases between them. The CDR3 has 15 residues. Germline lookup yields CDR1 SGHTA and CDR2 FQGTGA. The CDR3 sequence is CASSLMVAATDTQYF. The CDR3, as DNA: TGTGCCAGCAGCTTAATGGTAGCGGCCACAGATACGCAGTATTTT.